This TCR beta chain is from a study of PD-L1 blockade in urothelial cancer. Overall study context: The number of prior chemotherapy regimens per patient was 0 to 3. Each blood sample yielded a median of roughly 150,000 T cells.

Described time point: peripheral blood 6 weeks after treatment start. V lost 0 bases, J lost 3 bases, and 12 bases lay in between. Germline V lookup: CDR1 SGHRS, CDR2 YFSETQ. The CDR3 loop spans 15 amino acids. Sequencing used immunoSEQ multiplex PCR; TCRdb keeps in-frame clones, though not all of them. The sample has 40,000 or so clones, about four fifths seen once; the top ten hold around 13%. In this sample, this clone turned up a few times. The chain carries TRBV5-1 and TRBJ1-2; perhaps TRBD1 as D (6 bases). The source material was PBMCs, sampled around atezolizumab (anti-PD-L1) treatment. The sequence was obtained from a man aged 60 to 75 with urothelial cancer. This CDR3 is CASSLAAGADYGYTF. The CDR3 nucleotides read TGCGCCAGCAGCTTGGCCGCGGGGGCGGACTATGGCTACACCTTC.